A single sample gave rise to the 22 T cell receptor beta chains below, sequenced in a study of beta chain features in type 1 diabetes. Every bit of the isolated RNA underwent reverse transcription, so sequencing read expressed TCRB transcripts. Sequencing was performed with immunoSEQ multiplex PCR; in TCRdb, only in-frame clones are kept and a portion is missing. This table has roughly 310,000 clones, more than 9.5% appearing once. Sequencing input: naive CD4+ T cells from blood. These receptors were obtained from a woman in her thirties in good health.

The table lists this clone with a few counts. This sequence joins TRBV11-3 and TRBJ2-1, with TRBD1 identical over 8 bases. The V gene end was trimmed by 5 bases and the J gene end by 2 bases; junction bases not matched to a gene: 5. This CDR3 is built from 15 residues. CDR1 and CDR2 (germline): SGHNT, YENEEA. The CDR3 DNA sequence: TGTGCCAGCAGCCCGGACAGGGCGACCTACAATGAGCAGTTCTTC. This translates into CASSPDRATYNEQFF.

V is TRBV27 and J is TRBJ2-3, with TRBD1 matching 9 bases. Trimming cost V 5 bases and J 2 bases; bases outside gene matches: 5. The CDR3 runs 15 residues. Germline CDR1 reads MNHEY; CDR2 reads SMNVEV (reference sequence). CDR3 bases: TGTGCCAGCAGTAGAGGACAGGGGACCACAGATACGCAGTATTTT. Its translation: CASSRGQGTTDTQYF.

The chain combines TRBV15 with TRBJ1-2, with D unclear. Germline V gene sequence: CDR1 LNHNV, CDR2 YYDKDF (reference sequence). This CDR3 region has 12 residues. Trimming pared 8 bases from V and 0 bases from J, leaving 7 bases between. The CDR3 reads CATGRANYGYTF. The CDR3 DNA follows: TGTGCCACCGGTCGCGCTAACTATGGCTACACCTTC.

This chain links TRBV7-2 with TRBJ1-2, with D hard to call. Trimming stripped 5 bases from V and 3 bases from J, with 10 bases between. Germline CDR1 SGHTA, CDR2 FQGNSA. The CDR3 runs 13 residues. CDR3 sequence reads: CASSRPGYYGYTF. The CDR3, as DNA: TGTGCCAGCAGCAGGCCGGGATACTATGGCTACACCTTC. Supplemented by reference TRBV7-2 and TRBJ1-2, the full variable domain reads GAGVSQSPSNKVTEKGKDVELRCDPISGHTALYWYRQSLGQGLEFLIYFQGNSAPDKSGLPSDRFSAERTGGSVSTLTIQRTQQEDSAVYLCASSRPGYYGYTFGSGTRLTVV.

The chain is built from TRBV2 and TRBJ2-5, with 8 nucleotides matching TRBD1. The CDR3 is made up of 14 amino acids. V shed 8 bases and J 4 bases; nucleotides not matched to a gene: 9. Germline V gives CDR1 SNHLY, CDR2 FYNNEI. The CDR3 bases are TGTGCCAGCGGGGACCGGACAGGGCTAGAGACCCAGTACTTC. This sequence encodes CASGDRTGLETQYF.

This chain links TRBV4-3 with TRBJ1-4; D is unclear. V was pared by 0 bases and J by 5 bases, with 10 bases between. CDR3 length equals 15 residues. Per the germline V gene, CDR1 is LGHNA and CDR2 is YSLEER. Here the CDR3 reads CASSQDWALNEKLFF. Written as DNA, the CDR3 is TGCGCCAGCAGCCAAGATTGGGCCCTAAATGAAAAACTGTTTTTT.

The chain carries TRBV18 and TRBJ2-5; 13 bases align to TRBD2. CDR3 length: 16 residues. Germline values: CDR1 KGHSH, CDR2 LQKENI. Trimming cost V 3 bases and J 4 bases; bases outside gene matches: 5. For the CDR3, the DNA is TGTGCCAGCTCACCCTCGGGACTAGCGGGATTAGAGACCCAGTACTTC. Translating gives CASSPSGLAGLETQYF.

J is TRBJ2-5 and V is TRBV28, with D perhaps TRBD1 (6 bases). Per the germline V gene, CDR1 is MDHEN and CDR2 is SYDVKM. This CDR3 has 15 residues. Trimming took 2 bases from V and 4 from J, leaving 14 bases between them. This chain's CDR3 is CASSLAQGISETQYF. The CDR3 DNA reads TGTGCCAGCAGTTTAGCACAGGGCATTTCAGAGACCCAGTACTTC.

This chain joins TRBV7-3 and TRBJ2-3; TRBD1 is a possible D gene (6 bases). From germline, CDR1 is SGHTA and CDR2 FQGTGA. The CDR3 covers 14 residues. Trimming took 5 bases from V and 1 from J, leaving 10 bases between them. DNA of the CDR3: TGTGCCAGCAGCCAGGGACACGGCACAGATACGCAGTATTTT. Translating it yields CASSQGHGTDTQYF. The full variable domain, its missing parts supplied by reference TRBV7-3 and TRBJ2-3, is GAGVSQTPSNKVTEKGKYVELRCDPISGHTALYWYRQSLGQGPEFLIYFQGTGAADDSGLPNDRFFAVRPEGSVSTLKIQRTERGDSAVYLCASSQGHGTDTQYFGPGTRLTVL.

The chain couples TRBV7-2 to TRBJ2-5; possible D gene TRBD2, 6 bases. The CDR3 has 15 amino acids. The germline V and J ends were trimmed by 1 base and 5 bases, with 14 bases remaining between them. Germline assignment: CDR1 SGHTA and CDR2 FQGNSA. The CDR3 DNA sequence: TGTGCCAGCAGCTTAGTCGGGGGTGCACAGGAGACCCAGTACTTC. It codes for CASSLVGGAQETQYF.

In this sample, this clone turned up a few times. CDR3 protein: CASSGPGSDTQYF. CDR3 nucleotides: TGCGCCAGCAGTGGGCCAGGTTCGGATACGCAGTATTTT. The chain joins TRBV10-2 to TRBJ2-3; D not certain. This CDR3 is built from 13 residues. V lost 4 bases and J lost 6, with 11 bases in between. Germline V lookup: CDR1 WSHSY, CDR2 SAAADI.

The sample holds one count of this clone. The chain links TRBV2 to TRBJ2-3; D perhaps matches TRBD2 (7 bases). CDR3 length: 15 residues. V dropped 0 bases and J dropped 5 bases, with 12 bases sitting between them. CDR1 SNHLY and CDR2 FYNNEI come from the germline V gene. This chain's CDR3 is CASSEAAGARDTQYF. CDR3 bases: TGTGCCAGCAGTGAAGCCGCGGGGGCGAGAGATACGCAGTATTTT.

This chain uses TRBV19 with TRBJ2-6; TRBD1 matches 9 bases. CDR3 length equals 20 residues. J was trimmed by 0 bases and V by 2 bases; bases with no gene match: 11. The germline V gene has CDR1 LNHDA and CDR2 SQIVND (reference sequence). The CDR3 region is CASSIFSTDRGFSGANVLTF. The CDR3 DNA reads TGTGCCAGTAGTATATTTTCGACGGACAGGGGCTTCTCTGGGGCCAACGTCCTGACTTTC.

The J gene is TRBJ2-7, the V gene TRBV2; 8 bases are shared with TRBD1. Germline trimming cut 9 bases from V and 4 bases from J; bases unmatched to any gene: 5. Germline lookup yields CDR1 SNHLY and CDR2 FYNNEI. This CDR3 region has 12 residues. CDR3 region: CASRQGRYEQYF. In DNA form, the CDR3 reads TGTGCCAGTCGACAGGGGAGGTACGAGCAGTACTTC.

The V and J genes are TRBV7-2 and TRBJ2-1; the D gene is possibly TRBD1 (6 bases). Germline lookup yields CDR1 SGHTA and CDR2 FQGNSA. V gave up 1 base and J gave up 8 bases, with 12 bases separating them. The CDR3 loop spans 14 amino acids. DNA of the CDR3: TGTGCCAGCAGCTTAGGACAGGAAAATTATGAGCAGTTCTTC. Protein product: CASSLGQENYEQFF.

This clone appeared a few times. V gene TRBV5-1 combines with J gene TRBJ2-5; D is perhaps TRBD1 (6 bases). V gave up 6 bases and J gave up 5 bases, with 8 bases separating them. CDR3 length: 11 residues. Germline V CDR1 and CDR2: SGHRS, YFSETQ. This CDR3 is CASMGAETQYF. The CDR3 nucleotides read TGCGCCAGCATGGGGGCCGAGACCCAGTACTTC.

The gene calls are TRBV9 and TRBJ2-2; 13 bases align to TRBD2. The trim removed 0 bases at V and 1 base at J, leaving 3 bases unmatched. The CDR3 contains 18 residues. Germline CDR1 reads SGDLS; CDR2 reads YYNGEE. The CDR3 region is CASSVDGTSGVNTGELFF. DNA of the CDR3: TGTGCCAGCAGCGTAGACGGGACTAGCGGGGTGAACACCGGGGAGCTGTTTTTT.

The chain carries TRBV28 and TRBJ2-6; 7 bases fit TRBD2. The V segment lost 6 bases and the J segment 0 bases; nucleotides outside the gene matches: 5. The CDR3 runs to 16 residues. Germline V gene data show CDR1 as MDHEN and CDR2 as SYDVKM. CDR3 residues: CASSEGRGSGANVLTF. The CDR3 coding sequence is TGTGCCAGCAGCGAGGGGAGGGGCTCTGGGGCCAACGTCCTGACTTTC.

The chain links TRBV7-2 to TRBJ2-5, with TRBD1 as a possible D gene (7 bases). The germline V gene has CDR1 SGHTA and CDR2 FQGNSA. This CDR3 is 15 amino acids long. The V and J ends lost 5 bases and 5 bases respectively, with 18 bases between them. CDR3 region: CASSQGVGGKETQYF. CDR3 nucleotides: TGTGCCAGCAGCCAGGGGGTGGGCGGGAAGGAGACCCAGTACTTC.

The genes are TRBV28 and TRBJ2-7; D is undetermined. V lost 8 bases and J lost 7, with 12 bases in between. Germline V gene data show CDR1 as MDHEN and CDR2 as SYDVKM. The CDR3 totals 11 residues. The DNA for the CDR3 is TGTGCCAGCCTTTCCTCTCTGGAGCAGTACTTC. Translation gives CASLSSLEQYF.

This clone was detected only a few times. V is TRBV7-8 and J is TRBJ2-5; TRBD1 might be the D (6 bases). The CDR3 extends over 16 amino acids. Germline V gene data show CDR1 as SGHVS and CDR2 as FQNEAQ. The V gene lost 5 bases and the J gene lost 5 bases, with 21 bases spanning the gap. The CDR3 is CASSAARGVSRETQYF. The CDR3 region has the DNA TGTGCCAGCAGCGCCGCCAGGGGCGTATCTCGGGAGACCCAGTACTTC.

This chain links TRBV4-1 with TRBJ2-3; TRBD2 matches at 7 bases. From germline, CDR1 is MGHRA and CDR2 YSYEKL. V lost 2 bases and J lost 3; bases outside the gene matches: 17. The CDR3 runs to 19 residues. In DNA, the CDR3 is TGCGCCAGCAGCCAACCCTCCGAGAGGCCTAGCGGAGGAACAGATACGCAGTATTTT. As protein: CASSQPSERPSGGTDTQYF.